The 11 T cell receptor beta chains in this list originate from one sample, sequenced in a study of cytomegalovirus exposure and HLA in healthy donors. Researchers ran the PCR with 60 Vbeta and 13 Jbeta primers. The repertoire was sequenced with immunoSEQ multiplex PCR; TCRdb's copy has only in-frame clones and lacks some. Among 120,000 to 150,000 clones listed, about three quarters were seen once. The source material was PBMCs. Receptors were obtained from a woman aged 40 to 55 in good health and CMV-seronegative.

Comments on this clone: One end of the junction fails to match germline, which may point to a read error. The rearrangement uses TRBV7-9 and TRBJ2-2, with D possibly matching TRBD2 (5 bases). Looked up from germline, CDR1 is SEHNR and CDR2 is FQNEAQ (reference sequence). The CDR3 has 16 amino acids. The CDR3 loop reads CASSLAPGSNTRELFF. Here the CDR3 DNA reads TGTGCCAGCAGCTTAGCCCCGGGGTCGAACACCAGGGAGCTGTTTTTT.

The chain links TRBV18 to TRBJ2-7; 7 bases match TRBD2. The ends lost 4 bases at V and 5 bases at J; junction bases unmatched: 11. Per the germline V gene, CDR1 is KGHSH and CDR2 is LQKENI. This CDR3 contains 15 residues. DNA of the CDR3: TGTGCCAGCTCACTAAGGCTAGCGGCGACTGACGAGCAGTACTTC. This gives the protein CASSLRLAATDEQYF. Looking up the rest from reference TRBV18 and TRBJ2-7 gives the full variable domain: NAGVMQNPRHLVRRRGQEARLRCSPMKGHSHVYWYRQLPEEGLKFMVYLQKENIIDESGMPKERFSAEFPKEGPSILRIQQVVRGDSAAYFCASSLRLAATDEQYFGPGTRLTVT.

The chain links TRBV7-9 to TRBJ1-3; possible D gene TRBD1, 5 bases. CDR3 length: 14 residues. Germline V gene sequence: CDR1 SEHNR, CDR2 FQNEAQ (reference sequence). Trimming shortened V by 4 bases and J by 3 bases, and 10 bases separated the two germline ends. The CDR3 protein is CASSSAGYGNTIYF. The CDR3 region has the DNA TGTGCCAGCAGCTCCGCAGGGTATGGAAACACCATATATTTT.

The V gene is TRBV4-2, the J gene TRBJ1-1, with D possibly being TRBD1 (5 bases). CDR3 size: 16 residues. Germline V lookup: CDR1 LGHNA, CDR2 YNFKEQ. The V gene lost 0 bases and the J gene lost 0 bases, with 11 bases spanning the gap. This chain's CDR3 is CASSQDGPGVNTEAFF. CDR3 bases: TGTGCCAGCAGCCAAGATGGCCCGGGGGTGAACACTGAAGCTTTCTTT.

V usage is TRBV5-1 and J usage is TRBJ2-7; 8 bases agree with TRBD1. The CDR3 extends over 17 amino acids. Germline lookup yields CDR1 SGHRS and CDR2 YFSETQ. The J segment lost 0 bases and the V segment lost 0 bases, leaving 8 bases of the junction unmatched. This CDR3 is CASSLDGTGKSSYEQYV. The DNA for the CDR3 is TGCGCCAGCAGCTTGGACGGGACAGGAAAAAGCTCCTACGAGCAGTACGTC.

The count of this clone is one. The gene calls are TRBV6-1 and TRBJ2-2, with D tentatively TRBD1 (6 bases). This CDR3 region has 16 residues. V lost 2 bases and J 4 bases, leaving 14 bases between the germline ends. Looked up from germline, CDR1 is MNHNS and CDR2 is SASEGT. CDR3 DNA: TGTGCCAGCAGTGAACTGTCAGGGGCCGGCACCGGGGAGCTGTTTTTT. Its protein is CASSELSGAGTGELFF.

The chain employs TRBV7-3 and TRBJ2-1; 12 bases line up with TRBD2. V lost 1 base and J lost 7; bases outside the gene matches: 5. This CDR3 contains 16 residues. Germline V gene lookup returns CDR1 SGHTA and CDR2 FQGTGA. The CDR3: CASSLRASGGANEQFF. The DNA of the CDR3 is TGTGCCAGCAGCTTAAGGGCTAGCGGGGGGGCTAATGAGCAGTTCTTC.

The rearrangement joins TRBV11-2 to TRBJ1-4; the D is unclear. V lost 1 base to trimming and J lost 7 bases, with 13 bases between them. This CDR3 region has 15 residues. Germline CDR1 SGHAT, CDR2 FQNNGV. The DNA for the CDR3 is TGTGCCAGCAGCTTAGTCACCGCCGCGGTTGAAAAACTGTTTTTT. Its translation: CASSLVTAAVEKLFF.

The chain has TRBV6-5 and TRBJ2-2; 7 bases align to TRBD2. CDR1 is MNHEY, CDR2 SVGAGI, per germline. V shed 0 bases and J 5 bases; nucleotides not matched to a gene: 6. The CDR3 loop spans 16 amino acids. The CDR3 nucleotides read TGTGCCAGCAGTTACTCGGTCGGGGGGAGTACCGGGGAGCTGTTTTTT. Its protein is CASSYSVGGSTGELFF.

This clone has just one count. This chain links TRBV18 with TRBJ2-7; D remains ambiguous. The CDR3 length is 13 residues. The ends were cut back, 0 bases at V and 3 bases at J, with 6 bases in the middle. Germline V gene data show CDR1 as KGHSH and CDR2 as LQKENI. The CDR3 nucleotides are TGTGCCAGCTCACCACCAAACAACTACGAGCAGTACTTC. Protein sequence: CASSPPNNYEQYF.

In nucleotides, the CDR3 is TGTGCCATCAGTGAGTGGTCAGGGGGCTCGGGTGGCTACACCTTC. Translation gives CAISEWSGGSGGYTF. The chain links TRBV10-3 to TRBJ1-2, with 8 bases that match TRBD1. The CDR3 spans 15 residues. The germline V gene encodes CDR1 ENHRY and CDR2 SYGVKD. The junction had 8 bases not matched to a gene; V was cut back by 1 base and J by 7 bases.